Below, one TCR beta chain is given with its context. Data came from immunoSEQ multiplex PCR; TCRdb stores just in-frame clones and leaves some out. Altogether fewer than 60,000 clones are present, about 91% being singletons, with the ten largest covering roughly 1.2%. Trimming removed 5 bases from V and 7 bases from J; junction bases left unmatched: 22. Germline loops: CDR1 MNHEY, CDR2 SMNVEV (reference sequence). The CDR3 loop spans 18 amino acids. This sample stems from a study of T cell changes during pregnancy in multiple sclerosis. The V and J genes are TRBV27 and TRBJ1-2; the match to TRBD1 covers 7 bases. This receptor was obtained from a female donor in good health, enrolled as a control in a pregnancy study. Sequenced material: peripheral blood, taken after pregnancy. CDR3 region: CASSLPPVIRQGFFGYTF. CDR3 DNA: TGTGCCAGCAGTCTGCCACCAGTAATTCGACAGGGCTTTTTTGGCTACACCTTC.